The 21 T cell receptor beta chains below come from one sample, sequenced in a study of CD8 T cells in Susac syndrome (dated by TCRdb to the late 2010s). Library prep was done by the immunoSEQ multiplex PCR assay. RNA was extracted with the RNeasy kit and 0.5 to 1 ug was reverse transcribed using random hexamers. TCRdb trimmed the raw reads at Q25, called clones with MiXCR and kept productive beta chains. Each entry is one CDR3 protein sequence, shown with its most common DNA and genes. The sample table lists more than 95,000 distinct CDR3 sequences, around 95% of them with a count of one. The top ten clones comprise about 0.19% of the sample. The source material was CD8+ T cells from PBMCs. All receptors come from a human donor with Susac syndrome.

In DNA, the CDR3 is TGTGCCAGCAGCCCCCGGTCCAACGGGGGAGCTGAAGCTTTCTTT. Its translation: CASSPRSNGGAEAFF. V is TRBV4-2 and J is TRBJ1-1; TRBD1 is a possible D gene (5 bases). The CDR3 spans 15 residues. Germline lookup yields CDR1 LGHNA and CDR2 YNFKEQ. V was shortened by 4 bases and J by 6 bases, with 18 bases between the two germline ends.

This chain uses TRBV7-8 with TRBJ1-1; D remains ambiguous. Per germline, CDR1 SGHVS and CDR2 FQNEAQ. Trimming pared 3 bases from V and 1 base from J, leaving 15 bases between. This CDR3 spans 16 amino acids. For the CDR3, the DNA is TGTGCCAGCAGCTTGTACTCCTTATCGGGGAACACTGAAGCTTTCTTT. Amino acids: CASSLYSLSGNTEAFF.

This chain connects TRBV5-4 to TRBJ1-1; D is ambiguous. This CDR3 comprises 13 residues. Germline CDR1 reads SGHNT; CDR2 reads YYREEE (reference sequence). The V and J ends lost 1 base and 3 bases respectively, with 7 bases between them. Here the CDR3 reads CASSLTGYTEAFF. The CDR3 DNA sequence: TGTGCCAGCAGCTTGACCGGGTACACTGAAGCTTTCTTT.

This chain joins TRBV6-2 or TRBV6-3 and TRBJ1-2; the D is unclear. The CDR3 contains 15 residues. Trimming cost V 3 bases and J 6 bases, with 17 bases left between them. Germline V gene lookup returns CDR1 MNHEY and CDR2 SVGEGT. The CDR3 spells CASSYVARPPDGYTF. In DNA, the CDR3 is TGTGCCAGCAGTTATGTGGCACGGCCACCGGATGGCTACACCTTC.

The chain joins TRBV11-1 to TRBJ1-1; 8 bases align to TRBD1. Germline loops: CDR1 SGHAT, CDR2 FQDESV (reference sequence). This CDR3 spans 14 amino acids. The ends lost 3 bases at V and 3 bases at J; junction bases unmatched: 3. Here the CDR3 reads CASSFGQGHTEAFF. Here the CDR3 DNA reads TGTGCCAGCAGCTTCGGACAGGGTCACACTGAAGCTTTCTTT. Using reference TRBV11-1 and TRBJ1-1 for the parts outside the CDR3, the full variable domain is EAEVAQSPRYKITEKSQAVAFWCDPISGHATLYWYRQILGQGPELLVQFQDESVVDDSQLPKDRFSAERLKGVDSTLKIQPAELGDSAMYLCASSFGQGHTEAFFGQGTRLTVV.

The chain has TRBV7-9 and TRBJ2-5; 7 nucleotides match TRBD1. CDR1 SEHNR and CDR2 FQNEAQ come from the germline V gene (reference sequence). V shed 6 bases and J 2 bases; nucleotides not matched to a gene: 21. There are 19 residues in the CDR3. The DNA of the CDR3 is TGTGCCAGCAGATCCGTCAGGGGGATCGTGTCCACCCATCAAGAGACCCAGTACTTC. Translating gives CASRSVRGIVSTHQETQYF.

V and J are TRBV4-1 and TRBJ2-1; the match to TRBD2 covers 12 bases. The germline V gene has CDR1 MGHRA and CDR2 YSYEKL. The V gene end was trimmed by 5 bases and the J gene end by 6 bases; junction bases not matched to a gene: 8. The length of the CDR3 is 16 residues. This CDR3 is CASSSTSGRIGNEQFF. The CDR3 DNA sequence: TGCGCCAGCAGCTCGACTAGCGGGAGAATTGGCAATGAGCAGTTCTTC.

This clonotype was seen once. The J gene is TRBJ2-3, the V gene TRBV12-3 or TRBV12-4; possibly TRBD1 for D (6 bases). V lost 5 bases, J lost 1 base, and 10 bases lay in between. CDR3 length: 14 amino acids. CDR3 nucleotides: TGTGCCAGCAGTGAGAACAGGGGCACAGATACGCAGTATTTT. Protein product: CASSENRGTDTQYF.

J is TRBJ2-1 and V is TRBV6-4, with 12 bases that match TRBD2. The CDR3 is 17 amino acids. The trim removed 0 bases at V and 14 bases at J, leaving 14 bases unmatched. The germline V gene has CDR1 MRHNA and CDR2 SNTAGT. In nucleotides, the CDR3 is TGTGCCAGCAGTGACTCGGTATCTAGCGGGGGGGCCAATAAGAAGTTCTTC. Protein: CASSDSVSSGGANKKFF.

The chain has TRBV9 and TRBJ2-2; perhaps TRBD2 as D (5 bases). The germline CDR1 and CDR2 sequences are SGDLS and YYNGEE. The CDR3 extends over 16 amino acids. The V gene lost 1 base and the J gene lost 6 bases, with 16 bases spanning the gap. The CDR3 nucleotides are TGTGCCAGCAGCGTAACAACTCTAGCCCCTCCCGGGGAGCTGTTTTTT. This sequence encodes CASSVTTLAPPGELFF. Variable domain in full (rest from reference TRBV9 and TRBJ2-2): DSGVTQTPKHLITATGQRVTLRCSPRSGDLSVYWYQQSLDQGLQFLIQYYNGEERAKGNILERFSAQQFPDLHSELNLSSLELGDSALYFCASSVTTLAPPGELFFGEGSRLTVL.

This clonotype was detected once. V usage is TRBV30 and J usage is TRBJ2-3; 8 nucleotides match TRBD1. With V trimmed by 8 bases and J by 7 bases, 11 bases remained unmatched. The CDR3 sequence is 13 residues long. Looked up from germline, CDR1 is GTSNPN and CDR2 is SVGIG (reference sequence). The CDR3 region is CAGGTGLPHTQYF. The CDR3 DNA is TGTGCCGGGGGGACAGGCCTCCCGCATACGCAGTATTTT. Full variable domain (outside the CDR3, taken from reference TRBV30 and TRBJ2-3): SQTIHQWPATLVQPVGSPLSLECTVEGTSNPNLYWYRQAAGRGLQLLFYSVGIGQISSEVPQNLSASRPQDRQFILSSKKLLLSDSGFYLCAGGTGLPHTQYFGPGTRLTVL.

This chain joins TRBV11-2 and TRBJ2-3, with 7 bases fitting TRBD2. This CDR3 has 14 residues. Germline CDR1 and CDR2: SGHAT and FQNNGV. J gave up 4 bases and V 3 bases, and 4 bases lay outside the gene matches. The CDR3 reads CASSFGLVSDTQYF. The CDR3, as DNA: TGTGCCAGCAGCTTCGGACTAGTGTCAGATACGCAGTATTTT.

This rearrangement joins TRBV29-1 to TRBJ2-7, with D perhaps being TRBD1 or TRBD2 (5 bases each). Germline loops: CDR1 SQVTM, CDR2 ANQGSEA. The CDR3 extends over 15 amino acids. The V end lost 0 bases, the J end lost 4 bases, and 16 bases lay between the germline ends. The CDR3 reads CSVEEDRGRRYEQYF. The CDR3, as DNA: TGCAGCGTTGAAGAGGATCGGGGCCGTCGGTACGAGCAGTACTTC.

The chain employs TRBV30 and TRBJ2-7; TRBD1 matches 10 bases. The CDR3 totals 12 residues. The trim removed 1 base at V and 11 bases at J, leaving 5 bases unmatched. Germline CDR1 reads GTSNPN; CDR2 reads SVGIG (reference sequence). DNA for the CDR3: TGTGCCTGGAGTGCCGGGACAGGGGAGGAGTACTTC. Translating gives CAWSAGTGEEYF.

V is TRBV6-5 and J is TRBJ2-1, with TRBD1 as a possible D gene (6 bases). The CDR3 spans 14 residues. Germline V lookup: CDR1 MNHEY, CDR2 SVGAGI. V lost 5 bases and J lost 2, with 10 bases in between. The CDR3 DNA reads TGTGCCAGCAGTACCGGGACAACCTACAATGAGCAGTTCTTC. Amino acids: CASSTGTTYNEQFF.

The table lists this clonotype with a count of one. The chain carries TRBV25-1 and TRBJ2-7; TRBD1 aligns across 9 bases. This CDR3 spans 14 amino acids. The ends lost 7 bases at V and 0 bases at J; junction bases unmatched: 4. Germline loops: CDR1 MGHDK, CDR2 SYGVNS. The CDR3 protein is CASMGTGYSYEQYF. The CDR3 region has the DNA TGTGCCAGCATGGGGACAGGGTACTCCTACGAGCAGTACTTC.

The gene calls are TRBV2 and TRBJ2-3; no definite D call. V was pared by 6 bases and J by 4 bases, with 17 bases between. Germline-derived CDR1 and CDR2 are SNHLY and FYNNEI. The CDR3 is made up of 15 amino acids. CDR3 bases: TGTGCCAGCAGAAAAACCCCCGGTGGGGCAGATACGCAGTATTTT. Translation: CASRKTPGGADTQYF.

V and J are TRBV3-1 and TRBJ2-7, with D maybe TRBD2 (5 bases). The CDR3 is 15 residues long. V lost 4 bases, J lost 0 bases, and 13 bases lay in between. Germline assignment: CDR1 LGHDT and CDR2 YNNKEL (reference sequence). The CDR3 loop reads CASSLWTYTSYEQYF. CDR3 nucleotides: TGTGCCAGCAGCCTCTGGACTTATACCTCCTACGAGCAGTACTTC.

V usage is TRBV6-5 and J usage is TRBJ1-1; D unclear. V was trimmed by 0 bases and J by 2 bases, leaving 7 bases between them. This CDR3 spans 14 amino acids. CDR1 and CDR2 from the germline V gene are MNHEY and SVGAGI. The CDR3 here is CASSYSDINTEAFF. CDR3 sequence (DNA): TGTGCCAGCAGTTACTCTGACATAAACACTGAAGCTTTCTTT.

The chain uses TRBV3-1 and TRBJ2-5; D is undetermined. In germline, CDR1 is LGHDT, CDR2 YNNKEL (reference sequence). V lost 5 bases and J lost 4, with 20 bases in between. The CDR3 runs 16 residues. The CDR3 reads CASSSSPGPLGETQYF. The CDR3, as DNA: TGTGCCAGCAGCTCGAGCCCCGGGCCCCTCGGAGAGACCCAGTACTTC.

The V gene is TRBV20-1, the J gene TRBJ1-1; TRBD1 matches at 8 bases. The CDR3 has 13 residues. Germline V lookup: CDR1 DFQATT, CDR2 SNEGSKA (reference sequence). With 5 bases clipped from V and 1 base from J, the junction kept 3 bases outside the gene matches. The CDR3 region is CSAGTGKNTEAFF. The CDR3 DNA reads as TGCAGTGCTGGGACAGGCAAGAACACTGAAGCTTTCTTT.